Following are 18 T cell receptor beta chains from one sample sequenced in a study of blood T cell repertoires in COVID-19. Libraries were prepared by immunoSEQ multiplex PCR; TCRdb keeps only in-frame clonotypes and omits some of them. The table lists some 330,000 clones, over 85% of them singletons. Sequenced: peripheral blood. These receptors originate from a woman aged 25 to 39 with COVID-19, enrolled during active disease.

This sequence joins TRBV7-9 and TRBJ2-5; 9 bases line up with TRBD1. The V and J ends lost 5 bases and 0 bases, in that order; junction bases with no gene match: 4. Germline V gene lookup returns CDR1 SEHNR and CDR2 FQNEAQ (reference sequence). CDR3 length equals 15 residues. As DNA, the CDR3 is TGTGCCAGCAGCAACCGGGACAGGGACCAAGAGACCCAGTACTTC. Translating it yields CASSNRDRDQETQYF.

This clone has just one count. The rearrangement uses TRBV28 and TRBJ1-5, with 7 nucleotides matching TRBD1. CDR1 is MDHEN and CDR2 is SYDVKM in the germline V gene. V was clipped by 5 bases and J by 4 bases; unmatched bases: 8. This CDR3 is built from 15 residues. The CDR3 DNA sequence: TGTGCCAGCAGTCTACCGACAGGGAGGAATCAGCCCCAGCATTTT. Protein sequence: CASSLPTGRNQPQHF.

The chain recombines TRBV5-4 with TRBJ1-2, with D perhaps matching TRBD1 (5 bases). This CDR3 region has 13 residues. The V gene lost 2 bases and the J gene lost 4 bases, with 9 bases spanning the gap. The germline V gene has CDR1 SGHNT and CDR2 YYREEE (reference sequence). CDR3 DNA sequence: TGTGCCAGCAGCTTAGGCAGGGCCTATGGCTACACCTTC. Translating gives CASSLGRAYGYTF.

CDR3 sequence: CSVVDSLYEQYV. The CDR3 DNA reads as TGCAGCGTGGTGGACAGTCTCTACGAGCAGTACGTC. V is TRBV29-1 and J is TRBJ2-7; D possibly corresponds to TRBD1 (6 bases). V lost 6 bases, J lost 3 bases, and 12 bases lay in between. CDR3 length equals 12 residues. Germline V gives CDR1 SQVTM, CDR2 ANQGSEA.

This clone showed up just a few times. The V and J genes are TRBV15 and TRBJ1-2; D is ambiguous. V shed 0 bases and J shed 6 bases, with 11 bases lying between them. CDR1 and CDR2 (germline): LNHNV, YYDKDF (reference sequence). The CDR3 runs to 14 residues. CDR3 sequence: CATSREVEVDGYTF. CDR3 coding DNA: TGTGCCACCAGCAGAGAAGTAGAAGTCGATGGCTACACCTTC.

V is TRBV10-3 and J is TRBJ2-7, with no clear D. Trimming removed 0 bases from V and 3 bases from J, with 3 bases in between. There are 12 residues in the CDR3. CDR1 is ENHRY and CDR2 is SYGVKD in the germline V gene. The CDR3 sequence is CAISESGYEQYF. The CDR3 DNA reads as TGTGCCATCAGTGAGTCCGGCTACGAGCAGTACTTC.

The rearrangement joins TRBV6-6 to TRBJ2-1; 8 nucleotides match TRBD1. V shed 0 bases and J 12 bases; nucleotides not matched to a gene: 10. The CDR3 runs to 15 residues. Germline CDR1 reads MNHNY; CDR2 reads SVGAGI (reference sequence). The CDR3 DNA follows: TGTGCCAGCAGTTACTCTGCAGGGGGCCAAATCCTGCAGTTCTTC. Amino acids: CASSYSAGGQILQFF.

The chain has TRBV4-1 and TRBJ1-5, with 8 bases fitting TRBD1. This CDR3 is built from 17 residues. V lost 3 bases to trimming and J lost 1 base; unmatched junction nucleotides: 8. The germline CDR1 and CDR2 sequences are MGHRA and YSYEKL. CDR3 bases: TGCGCCAGCAGCCACCGTATTACAGGGGGGAGCAATCAGCCCCAGCATTTT. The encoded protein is CASSHRITGGSNQPQHF.

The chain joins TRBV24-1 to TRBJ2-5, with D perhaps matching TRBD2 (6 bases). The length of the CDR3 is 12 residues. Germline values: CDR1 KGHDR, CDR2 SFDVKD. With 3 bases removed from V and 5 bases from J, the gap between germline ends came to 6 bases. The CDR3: CATSDGGETQYF. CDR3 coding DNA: TGTGCCACCAGTGATGGGGGGGAGACCCAGTACTTC.

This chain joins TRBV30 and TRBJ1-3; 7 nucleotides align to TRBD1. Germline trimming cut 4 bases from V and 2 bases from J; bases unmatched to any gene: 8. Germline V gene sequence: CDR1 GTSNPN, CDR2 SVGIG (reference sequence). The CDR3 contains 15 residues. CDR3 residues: CAWTPKGAAGNTIYF. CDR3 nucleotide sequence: TGTGCCTGGACCCCAAAGGGGGCGGCTGGAAACACCATATATTTT.

CDR3 amino acids: CASSPLQGANYNEQFF. DNA of the CDR3: TGTGCCAGCTCACCACTGCAGGGGGCGAACTACAATGAGCAGTTCTTC. The V gene is TRBV18, the J gene TRBJ2-1, with 8 bases matching TRBD1. Per germline, CDR1 KGHSH and CDR2 LQKENI. The CDR3 covers 16 residues. V dropped 1 base and J dropped 3; count of bases not matched to a gene: 5.

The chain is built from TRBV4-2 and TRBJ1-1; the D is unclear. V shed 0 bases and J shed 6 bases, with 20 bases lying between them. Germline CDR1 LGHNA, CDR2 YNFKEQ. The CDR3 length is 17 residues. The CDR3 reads CASSQDLPPGDLAEAFF. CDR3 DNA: TGTGCCAGCAGCCAAGATCTACCGCCGGGAGATCTTGCTGAAGCTTTCTTT.

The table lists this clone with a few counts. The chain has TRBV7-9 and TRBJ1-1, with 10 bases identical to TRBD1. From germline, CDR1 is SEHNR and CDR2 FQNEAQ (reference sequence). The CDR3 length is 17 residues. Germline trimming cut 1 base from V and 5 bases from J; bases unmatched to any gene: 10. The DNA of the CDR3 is TGTGCCAGCAGCTTAGGACCGGGACAGGGGCGAGGTACTGAAGCTTTCTTT. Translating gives CASSLGPGQGRGTEAFF. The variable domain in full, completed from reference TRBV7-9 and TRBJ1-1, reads DTGVSQNPRHKITKRGQNVTFRCDPISEHNRLYWYRQTLGQGPEFLTYFQNEAQLEKSRLLSDRFSAERPKGSFSTLEIQRTEQGDSAMYLCASSLGPGQGRGTEAFFGQGTRLTVV.

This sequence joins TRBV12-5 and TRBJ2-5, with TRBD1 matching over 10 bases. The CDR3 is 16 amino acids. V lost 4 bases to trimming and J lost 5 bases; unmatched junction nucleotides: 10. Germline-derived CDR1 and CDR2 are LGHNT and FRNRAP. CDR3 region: CASGSRRGQGPETQYF. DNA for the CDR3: TGTGCTAGTGGTTCCCGCCGGGGACAGGGGCCGGAGACCCAGTACTTC.

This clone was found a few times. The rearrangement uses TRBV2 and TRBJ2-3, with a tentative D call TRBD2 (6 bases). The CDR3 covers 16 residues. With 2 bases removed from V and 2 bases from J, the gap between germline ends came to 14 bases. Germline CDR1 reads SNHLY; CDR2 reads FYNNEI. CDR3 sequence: CASSELGWGVTDTQYF. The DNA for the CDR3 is TGTGCCAGCAGTGAATTGGGTTGGGGGGTCACAGATACGCAGTATTTT.

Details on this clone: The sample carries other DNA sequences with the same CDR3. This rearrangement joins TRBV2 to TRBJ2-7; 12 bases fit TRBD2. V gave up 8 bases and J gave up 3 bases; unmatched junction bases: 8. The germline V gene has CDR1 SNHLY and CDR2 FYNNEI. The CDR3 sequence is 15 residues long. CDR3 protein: CASSAGTSGFYEQYV. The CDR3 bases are TGTGCCAGCTCAGCTGGGACTAGCGGGTTCTACGAGCAGTACGTC.

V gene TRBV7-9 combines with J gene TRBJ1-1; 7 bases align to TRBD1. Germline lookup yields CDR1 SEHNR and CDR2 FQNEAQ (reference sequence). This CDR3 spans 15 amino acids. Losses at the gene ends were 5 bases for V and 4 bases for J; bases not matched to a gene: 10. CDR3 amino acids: CASSRQGSFSTEAFF. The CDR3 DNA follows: TGTGCCAGCAGCCGACAGGGATCCTTTTCCACTGAAGCTTTCTTT.

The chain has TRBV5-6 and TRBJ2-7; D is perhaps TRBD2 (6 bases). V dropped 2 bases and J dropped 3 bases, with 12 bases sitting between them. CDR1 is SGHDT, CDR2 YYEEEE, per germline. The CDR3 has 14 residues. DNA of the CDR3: TGTGCCAGCAGCTTTGCGGGACTGAGCTACGAGCAGTACGTC. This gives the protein CASSFAGLSYEQYV.